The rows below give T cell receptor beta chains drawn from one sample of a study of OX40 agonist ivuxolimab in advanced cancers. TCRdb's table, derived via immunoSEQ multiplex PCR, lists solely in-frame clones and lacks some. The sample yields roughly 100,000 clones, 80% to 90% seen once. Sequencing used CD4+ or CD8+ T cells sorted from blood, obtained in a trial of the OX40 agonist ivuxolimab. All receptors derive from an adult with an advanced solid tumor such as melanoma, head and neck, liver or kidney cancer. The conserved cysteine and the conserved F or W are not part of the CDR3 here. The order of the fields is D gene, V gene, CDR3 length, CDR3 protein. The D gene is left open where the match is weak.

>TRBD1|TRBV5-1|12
ASSATGGNYGYT
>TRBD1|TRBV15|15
ATSRGKRDREADGYT
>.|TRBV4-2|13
ASSQGAGDLQPQH
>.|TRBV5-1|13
ASSLFGSSGEGYT
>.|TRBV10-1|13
ASSETDSITDTQY
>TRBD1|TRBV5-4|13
ASSYDRGSNSPLH
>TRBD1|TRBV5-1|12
ASRGQASQETQY
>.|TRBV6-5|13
ASSPDSLGNQPQH
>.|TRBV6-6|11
AALQGRHTEAF
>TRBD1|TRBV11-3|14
ASSSDPGQGREKLF
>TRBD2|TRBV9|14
ASSSHPGGPTDTQY
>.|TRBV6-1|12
ASSALTGAGEQY
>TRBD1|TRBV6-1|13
ASFTTGTFNQPQH
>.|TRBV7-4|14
ASSLAAGTASQPQH
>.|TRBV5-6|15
ASSLAGRSSGANVLT
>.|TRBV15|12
ATSRVVRNTEAF
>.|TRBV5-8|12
ASSLSPKGTEAF
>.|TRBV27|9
ASALADTQY
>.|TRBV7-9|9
ASSLANEQF
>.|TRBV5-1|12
ASSLGVIQETQY
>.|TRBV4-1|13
ASSQQTPAGETQY
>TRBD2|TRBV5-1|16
ASSETSGGAVSYNEQF
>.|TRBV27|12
ASSLQGDNQPQH
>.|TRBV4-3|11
ASSQARTYEQY
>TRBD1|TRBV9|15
ASSVDGRGRLDDEQY
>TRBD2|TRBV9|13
ASSVGGGGAYEQF
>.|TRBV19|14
ASKGTTLLLNYGYT
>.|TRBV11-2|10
ASSTDSREQF
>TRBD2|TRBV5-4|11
ASSPSASGALY
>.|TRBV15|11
ATSTPPNQPQH
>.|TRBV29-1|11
SVGEGGNTEAF
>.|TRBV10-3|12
AISLGERRETQY
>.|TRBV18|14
ASSPGTPRDAYGYT
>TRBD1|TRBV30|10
AWDRGDEKLF
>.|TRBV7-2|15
ASSSFTRGRQNTEAF
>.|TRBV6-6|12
ASSPGHLQETQY
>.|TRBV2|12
ASRSIGNNSPLH
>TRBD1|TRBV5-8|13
ASSRDSHLNTEAF
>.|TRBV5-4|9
ASSLNTEAF
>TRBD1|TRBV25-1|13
ATGTGGSEGEKLF
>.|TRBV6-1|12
ASSSAGAGTEAF
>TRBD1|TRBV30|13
AWSRAGGNTGELF
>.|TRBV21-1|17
ASSSTRPGISSGANVLT
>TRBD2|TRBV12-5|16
ASGLVRLLAGGQETQY
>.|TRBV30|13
AWSAGLQSSYEQY